This T cell receptor (beta chain) was found in a study of regulatory T cells in long-lasting Graves disease. About the research overall: Recently diagnosed Graves' patients had received antithyroid drugs for under 3 months.

V dropped 8 bases and J dropped 4 bases, with 17 bases sitting between them. Germline V CDR1 and CDR2: LNHDA, SQIVND (reference sequence). This CDR3 spans 14 amino acids. Time point here: newly diagnosed GD, antithyroid drugs for less than 3 months. PBMCs provided the RNA from which the TCR library was made. To make TCR beta libraries, researchers used iRepertoire HTBI primers and Arm-PCR of CDR3 regions. Original processing methods: Detected in the samples were 55 to 65 TRBV and 14 TRBJ segments. TCRdb re-called the multiplex PCR reads with MiXCR, one entry per CDR3 protein. The V and J calls and clone size are TCRdb's, not the authors'. Of about 200,000 distinct CDR3 sequences listed, roughly 18% are singletons. This clonotype was seen ten or more times.

V usage is TRBV19 and J usage is TRBJ1-1, with a weak D call TRBD1 (6 bases). The sequencing used peripheral blood mononuclear cells (PBMCs), collected at new diagnosis, from a patient treated with antithyroid drugs. The origin of this receptor is a female donor with Graves disease. The CDR3 sequence is CASPPPGAATEAFF. The CDR3 DNA reads TGTGCCAGTCCACCCCCAGGGGCGGCCACTGAAGCTTTCTTT.